Each of the 22 T cell receptor beta chains below was sequenced from the same sample in a study of blood T cell repertoires in COVID-19. Assay used: immunoSEQ multiplex PCR; TCRdb lists only in-frame clones, some missing. The top ten hold more than 8.5% of the sample, which has around 260,000 clones, 80% to 90% seen once. The sequenced sample consisted of peripheral blood. These receptors were obtained from a woman in her sixties or seventies with COVID-19, enrolled during active disease.

This rearrangement joins TRBV18 to TRBJ1-1; the D is unclear. Germline CDR1 and CDR2: KGHSH and LQKENI. This CDR3 has 13 amino acids. V shed 3 bases and J shed 0 bases, with 5 bases lying between them. DNA for the CDR3: TGTGCCAGCTCACCTGAGTTGAACACTGAAGCTTTCTTT. Protein product: CASSPELNTEAFF.

The chain uses TRBV10-3 and TRBJ1-5; tentatively, D is TRBD1 (5 bases). CDR1 and CDR2 from the germline V gene are ENHRY and SYGVKD. The V end lost 10 bases, the J end lost 7 bases, and 20 bases lay between the germline ends. The CDR3 has 14 residues. The CDR3 is CATGWEGLGQPQHF. Written as DNA, the CDR3 is TGTGCCACCGGGTGGGAGGGACTAGGACAGCCCCAGCATTTT.

The chain combines TRBV5-1 with TRBJ1-2; D ambiguous. The CDR3 consists of 13 residues. Germline V gene sequence: CDR1 SGHRS, CDR2 YFSETQ. Trimming took 0 bases from V and 4 from J, leaving 7 bases between them. CDR3 sequence reads: CASSLAEGYGYTF. The CDR3 DNA is TGCGCCAGCAGCTTGGCCGAGGGCTATGGCTACACCTTC.

This rearrangement joins TRBV21-1 to TRBJ1-1; the D call of TRBD1 is as the table states it, not checked on the DNA. TRBV21-1 is given as a pseudogene. The CDR3 is made up of 14 amino acids. CDR3 DNA: TGTGCCAGCAGCAAGGGACAGGGGAACACTGAAGCTTTCTTT. This codes for CASSKGQGNTEAFF.

The rearrangement joins TRBV7-2 to TRBJ2-3, with 9 bases fitting TRBD2. With 1 base clipped from V and 5 bases from J, the junction kept 10 bases outside the gene matches. CDR3 length equals 17 residues. Per germline, CDR1 SGHTA and CDR2 FQGNSA. CDR3 coding DNA: TGTGCCAGCAGCTTAGAACGTGCGGGAGGGCCAGGAGATACGCAGTATTTT. This codes for CASSLERAGGPGDTQYF.

This chain uses TRBV18 with TRBJ2-3; D unresolved. CDR1 and CDR2 from the germline V gene are KGHSH and LQKENI. The V gene lost 2 bases and the J gene lost 0 bases, with 9 bases spanning the gap. The CDR3 is made up of 15 amino acids. The CDR3 loop is CASSPAIYSTDTQYF. The CDR3 region has the DNA TGTGCCAGCTCACCAGCGATCTATAGCACAGATACGCAGTATTTT.

This rearrangement joins TRBV7-9 to TRBJ1-2; 8 bases are shared with TRBD1. This CDR3 region has 14 residues. CDR1 is SEHNR, CDR2 FQNEAQ, per germline (reference sequence). V shed 1 base, J shed 4 bases, and the junction held 2 bases outside the gene matches. The CDR3, as DNA: TGTGCCAGCAGCTTAGGGACAGGGACCTATGGCTACACCTTC. Amino acid sequence: CASSLGTGTYGYTF.

The chain is built from TRBV19 and TRBJ2-7, with TRBD2 matching over 7 bases. V lost 8 bases to trimming and J lost 3 bases; unmatched junction nucleotides: 7. The CDR3 contains 13 residues. CDR1 is LNHDA, CDR2 SQIVND, per germline (reference sequence). As DNA, the CDR3 is TGTGCCAGTTCTAGCGGTCCCCTCTACGAGCAGTACTTC. Protein: CASSSGPLYEQYF.

The CDR3 region is CASGHIAENNEQFF. In DNA form, the CDR3 reads TGTGCTAGTGGTCACATAGCGGAGAACAATGAGCAGTTCTTC. V gene TRBV12-5 combines with J gene TRBJ2-1; D might be TRBD2 (6 bases). CDR1 is LGHNT, CDR2 FRNRAP, per germline. V was shortened by 5 bases and J by 5 bases, with 13 bases between the two germline ends. This CDR3 spans 14 amino acids.

The gene calls are TRBV19 and TRBJ2-3; D ambiguous. The CDR3 totals 13 residues. The germline gives CDR1 LNHDA, CDR2 SQIVND (reference sequence). Trimming left V 3 bases short and J 5 bases short, with 9 bases between. DNA for the CDR3: TGTGCCAGTAGTATGACGGAGTTAGATACGCAGTATTTT. Translated, it gives CASSMTELDTQYF.

This clone has just one count. V gene TRBV3-1 (or the pseudogene TRBV3-2) combines with J gene TRBJ1-4, with D possibly matching TRBD1 (6 bases). This CDR3 spans 14 amino acids. V lost 1 base and J 3 bases, leaving 6 bases between the germline ends. Germline V gives CDR1 LGHDT, CDR2 YNNKEL (reference sequence). In DNA, the CDR3 is TGTGCCAGCAGCCAAGCAGGGGCTAATGAAAAACTGTTTTTT. Translation: CASSQAGANEKLFF.

The chain carries TRBV6-2 or TRBV6-3 and TRBJ2-7; a weak D match, TRBD1 (6 bases). Looked up from germline, CDR1 is MNHEY and CDR2 is SVGEGT. Trimming removed 2 bases at V and 2 bases at J, with 10 bases between. This CDR3 contains 14 residues. In nucleotides, the CDR3 is TGTGCCAGCAGTTACGCCGGACAGCCCTACGAGCAGTACTTC. Its protein is CASSYAGQPYEQYF.

The rearrangement uses TRBV30 and TRBJ1-1; D not resolved. Germline assignment: CDR1 GTSNPN and CDR2 SVGIG (reference sequence). Trimming took 3 bases from V and 2 from J, leaving 10 bases between them. The CDR3 contains 13 residues. The CDR3: CAWRRHTNTEAFF. DNA for the CDR3: TGTGCCTGGAGGCGACATACAAACACTGAAGCTTTCTTT.

A few counts support this clone. V is TRBV28 and J is TRBJ1-5, with D perhaps matching TRBD1 (6 bases). This CDR3 region has 13 residues. V was trimmed by 5 bases and J by 4 bases, leaving 9 bases between them. Germline CDR1 and CDR2: MDHEN and SYDVKM. The CDR3 sequence is CASSHRENQPQHF. The CDR3 DNA sequence: TGTGCCAGCAGTCACAGGGAAAATCAGCCCCAGCATTTT.

The chain is built from TRBV19 and TRBJ1-5; 9 nucleotides line up with TRBD1. The germline CDR1 and CDR2 sequences are LNHDA and SQIVND (reference sequence). Losses at the gene ends were 7 bases for V and 4 bases for J; bases not matched to a gene: 5. The CDR3 contains 14 residues. CDR3 nucleotide sequence: TGTGCCAGTACACAGACAGGGGGTAATCAGCCCCAGCATTTT. The encoded protein is CASTQTGGNQPQHF.

The rearrangement joins TRBV7-2 to TRBJ1-3; D perhaps matches TRBD1 (5 bases). V was pared by 2 bases and J by 1 base, with 12 bases between. CDR1 and CDR2 (germline): SGHTA, FQGNSA. This CDR3 has 16 amino acids. The CDR3 is CASSLWAGPSGNTIYF. CDR3 coding DNA: TGTGCCAGCAGCTTATGGGCAGGGCCATCTGGAAACACCATATATTTT. Full variable domain (rest looked up from reference TRBV7-2 and TRBJ1-3): GAGVSQSPSNKVTEKGKDVELRCDPISGHTALYWYRQSLGQGLEFLIYFQGNSAPDKSGLPSDRFSAERTGGSVSTLTIQRTQQEDSAVYLCASSLWAGPSGNTIYFGEGSWLTVV.

The chain is built from TRBV2 and TRBJ1-4, with D unclear. The CDR3 runs to 14 residues. The V end was cut by 6 bases, the J end by 3 bases, with 11 bases between. Germline V gives CDR1 SNHLY, CDR2 FYNNEI. In DNA, the CDR3 is TGTGCCAGCAGGCCCTTGAGGGCTAATGAAAAACTGTTTTTT. Protein product: CASRPLRANEKLFF.

This rearrangement joins TRBV19 to TRBJ2-7, with D perhaps matching TRBD1 (6 bases). The V end lost 1 base, the J end lost 4 bases, and 17 bases lay between the germline ends. The CDR3 has 16 amino acids. Per the germline V gene, CDR1 is LNHDA and CDR2 is SQIVND (reference sequence). The CDR3 reads CASSIAPTGDQYEQYF. CDR3 sequence (DNA): TGTGCCAGTAGTATAGCCCCGACAGGAGACCAATACGAGCAGTACTTC. Full variable domain (remainder filled in from reference TRBV19 and TRBJ2-7): DGGITQSPKYLFRKEGQNVTLSCEQNLNHDAMYWYRQDPGQGLRLIYYSQIVNDFQKGDIAEGYSVSREKKESFPLTVTSAQKNPTAFYLCASSIAPTGDQYEQYFGPGTRLTVT.

CDR3 nucleotide sequence: TGTGCCAGCAGCTCCACGACCCTAGCGCCGGGGGGGGAGCTGTTTTTT. Amino acids: CASSSTTLAPGGELFF. V and J are TRBV11-3 and TRBJ2-2; tentatively, D is TRBD2 (6 bases). Trimming shortened V by 4 bases and J by 8 bases, and 20 bases separated the two germline ends. CDR3 size: 16 residues. Germline V gene lookup returns CDR1 SGHNT and CDR2 YENEEA.

The chain uses TRBV19 and TRBJ2-1; 7 positions match TRBD1. J was trimmed by 8 bases and V by 6 bases; bases with no gene match: 10. There are 14 residues in the CDR3. In germline, CDR1 is LNHDA, CDR2 SQIVND (reference sequence). The CDR3 spells CASSYYGTVDEQFF. DNA of the CDR3: TGTGCCAGTAGCTATTATGGGACAGTCGATGAGCAGTTCTTC.

The chain couples TRBV30 to TRBJ1-2, with TRBD1 identical over 8 bases. V lost 4 bases to trimming and J lost 3 bases; unmatched junction nucleotides: 10. The CDR3 totals 15 residues. Looked up from germline, CDR1 is GTSNPN and CDR2 is SVGIG (reference sequence). The CDR3 nucleotides read TGTGCCTGGACCACCAGAGCGGACAGGGACTATGGCTACACCTTC. Its protein product is CAWTTRADRDYGYTF.

This clone was counted once. The chain employs TRBV27 and TRBJ1-6; unclear D gene. Germline V lookup: CDR1 MNHEY, CDR2 SMNVEV (reference sequence). CDR3 length: 14 residues. V gave up 5 bases and J gave up 3 bases, with 8 bases separating them. The CDR3 spells CASSLRRYNSPLHF. DNA of the CDR3: TGTGCCAGCAGTCTGCGGCGCTATAATTCACCCCTCCACTTT.